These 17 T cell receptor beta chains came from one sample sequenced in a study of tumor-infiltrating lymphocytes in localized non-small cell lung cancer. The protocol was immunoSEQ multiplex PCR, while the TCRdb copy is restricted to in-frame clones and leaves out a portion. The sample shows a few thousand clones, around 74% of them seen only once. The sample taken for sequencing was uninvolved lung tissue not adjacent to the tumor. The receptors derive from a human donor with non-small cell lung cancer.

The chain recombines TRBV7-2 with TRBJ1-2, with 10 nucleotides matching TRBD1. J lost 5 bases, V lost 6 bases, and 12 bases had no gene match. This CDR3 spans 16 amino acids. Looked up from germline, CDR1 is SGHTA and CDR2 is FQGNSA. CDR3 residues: CASRHRGQGRLYGYTF. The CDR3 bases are TGTGCCAGCAGGCATAGGGGACAGGGGCGCCTATATGGCTACACCTTC.

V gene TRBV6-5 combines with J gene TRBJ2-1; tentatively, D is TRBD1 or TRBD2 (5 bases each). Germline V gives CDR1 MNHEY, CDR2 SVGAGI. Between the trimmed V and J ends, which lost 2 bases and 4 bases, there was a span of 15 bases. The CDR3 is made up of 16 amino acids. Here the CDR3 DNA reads TGTGCCAGCAGTTACCACGGGGCACCTTCTTACAATGAGCAGTTCTTC. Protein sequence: CASSYHGAPSYNEQFF.

Written as DNA, the CDR3 is TGTGCCAGCAGTTACCCAAGCATGAACACTGAAGCTTTCTTT. The encoded protein is CASSYPSMNTEAFF. The V gene is TRBV6-6, the J gene TRBJ1-1, with D unresolved. Germline assignment: CDR1 MNHNY and CDR2 SVGAGI (reference sequence). Trimming removed 2 bases from V and 0 bases from J, with 7 bases in between. The CDR3 loop spans 14 amino acids.

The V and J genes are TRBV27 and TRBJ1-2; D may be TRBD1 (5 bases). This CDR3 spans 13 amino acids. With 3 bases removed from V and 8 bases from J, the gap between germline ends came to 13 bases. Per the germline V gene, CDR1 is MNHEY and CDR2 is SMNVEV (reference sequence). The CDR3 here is CASSLAQGDGYTF. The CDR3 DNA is TGTGCCAGCAGTTTGGCTCAGGGAGACGGCTACACCTTC.

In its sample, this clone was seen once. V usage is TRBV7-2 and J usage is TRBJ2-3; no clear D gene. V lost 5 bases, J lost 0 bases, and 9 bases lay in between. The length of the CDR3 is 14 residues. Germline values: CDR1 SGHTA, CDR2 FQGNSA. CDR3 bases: TGTGCCAGCAGCCCCGGAGCAAGCACAGATACGCAGTATTTT. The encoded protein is CASSPGASTDTQYF.

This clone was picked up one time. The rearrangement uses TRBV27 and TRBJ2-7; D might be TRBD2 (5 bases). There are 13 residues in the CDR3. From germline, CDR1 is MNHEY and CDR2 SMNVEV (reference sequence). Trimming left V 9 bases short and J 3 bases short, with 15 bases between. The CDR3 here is CASGLDLNYEQYF. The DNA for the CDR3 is TGTGCCAGTGGACTGGACCTTAACTACGAGCAGTACTTC.

The CDR3 sequence: CASSYSNGGNQPQHF. For the CDR3, the DNA is TGTGCCAGCAGTTACTCGAACGGGGGCAATCAGCCCCAGCATTTT. The chain joins TRBV6-6 to TRBJ1-5; D gene unclear. The CDR3 contains 15 residues. V lost 0 bases and J 2 bases, leaving 8 bases between the germline ends. Germline CDR1 and CDR2: MNHNY and SVGAGI (reference sequence).

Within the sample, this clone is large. CDR3 sequence: CASSQLPRRDRSYEQYF. DNA for the CDR3: TGTGCCAGCAGCCAACTTCCGCGCCGGGACCGTTCCTACGAGCAGTACTTC. The gene calls are TRBV14 and TRBJ2-7; D is tentatively TRBD1 or TRBD2 (5 bases each). Germline V gene data show CDR1 as SGHDN and CDR2 as FVKESK. The V gene lost 2 bases and the J gene lost 1 base, with 18 bases spanning the gap. CDR3 length equals 17 residues.

In nucleotides, the CDR3 is TGTGCCAGCAGCTTAGATCGGGGGCGAACCGGGGAGCTGTTTTTT. It translates to CASSLDRGRTGELFF. The V and J genes are TRBV11-2 and TRBJ2-2; D may match TRBD1 or TRBD2 (6 bases each). Germline lookup yields CDR1 SGHAT and CDR2 FQNNGV. Deletions cut 0 bases from V and 5 bases from J, with 10 bases between. This CDR3 contains 15 residues.

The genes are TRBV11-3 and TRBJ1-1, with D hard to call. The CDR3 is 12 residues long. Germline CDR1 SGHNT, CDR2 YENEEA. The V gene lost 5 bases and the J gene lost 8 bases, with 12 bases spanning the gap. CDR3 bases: TGTGCCAGCAGCCCTAGGCCCGGGGAAGCTTTCTTT. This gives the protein CASSPRPGEAFF.

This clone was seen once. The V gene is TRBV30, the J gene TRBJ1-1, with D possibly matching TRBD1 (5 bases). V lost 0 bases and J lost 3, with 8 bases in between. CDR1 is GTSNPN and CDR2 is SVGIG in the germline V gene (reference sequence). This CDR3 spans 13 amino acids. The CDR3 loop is CAWSVLGDTEAFF. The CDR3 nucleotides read TGTGCCTGGAGTGTACTGGGGGACACTGAAGCTTTCTTT.

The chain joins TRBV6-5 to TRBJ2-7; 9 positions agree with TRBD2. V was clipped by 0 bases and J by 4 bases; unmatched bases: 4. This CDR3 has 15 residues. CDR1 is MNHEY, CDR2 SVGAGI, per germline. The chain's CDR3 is CASSYSPGLAYEQYF. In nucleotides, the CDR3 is TGTGCCAGCAGTTACTCGCCGGGACTAGCTTACGAGCAGTACTTC.

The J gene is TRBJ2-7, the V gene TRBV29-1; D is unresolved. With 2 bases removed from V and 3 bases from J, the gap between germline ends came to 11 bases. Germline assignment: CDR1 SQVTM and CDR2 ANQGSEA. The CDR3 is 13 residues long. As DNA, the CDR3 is TGCAGCGTTGAAATGGGCGGACGCTACGAGCAGTACTTC. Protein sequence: CSVEMGGRYEQYF.

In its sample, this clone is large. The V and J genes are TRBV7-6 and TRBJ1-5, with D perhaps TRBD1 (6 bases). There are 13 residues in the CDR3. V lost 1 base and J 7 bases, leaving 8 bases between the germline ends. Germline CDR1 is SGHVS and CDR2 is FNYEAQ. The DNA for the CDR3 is TGTGCCAGCAGCTTAGGTGACAGGCAGCCCCAGCATTTT. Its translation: CASSLGDRQPQHF.

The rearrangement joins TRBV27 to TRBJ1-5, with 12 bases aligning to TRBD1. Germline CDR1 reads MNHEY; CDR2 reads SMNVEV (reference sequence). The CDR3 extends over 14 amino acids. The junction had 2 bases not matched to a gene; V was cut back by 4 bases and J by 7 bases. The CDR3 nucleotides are TGTGCCAGCAGTTCCGGGACAGGGGGCCAGCCCCAGCATTTT. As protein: CASSSGTGGQPQHF.

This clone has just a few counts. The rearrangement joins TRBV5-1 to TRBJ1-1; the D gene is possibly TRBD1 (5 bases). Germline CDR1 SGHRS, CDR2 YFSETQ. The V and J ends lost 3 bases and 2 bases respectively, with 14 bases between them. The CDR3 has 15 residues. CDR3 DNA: TGCGCCAGCAGCTGGGGCTCTTACATCAACACTGAAGCTTTCTTT. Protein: CASSWGSYINTEAFF.

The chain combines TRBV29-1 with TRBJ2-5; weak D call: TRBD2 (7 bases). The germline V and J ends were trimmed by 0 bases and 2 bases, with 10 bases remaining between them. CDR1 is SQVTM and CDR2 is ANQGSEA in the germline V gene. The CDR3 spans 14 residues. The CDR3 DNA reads TGCAGCGTTGAAGAACAGGGAGGGCAAGAGACCCAGTACTTC. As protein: CSVEEQGGQETQYF.